The 5 T cell receptor beta chains below were found in one sample sequenced in a study of T cells after yellow fever vaccination. TCRdb called the 5' RACE reads again in MiXCR, with one record for every CDR3 protein. The repertoire consists of under 400,000 distinct CDR3 sequences, with around a tenth occurring once and the leading ten covering 18%. Here the sequenced sample was PBMCs, taken on the day of the first yellow fever vaccination. The receptors shown here come from a man aged 18 to 30 who received the YFV17D yellow fever vaccine.

This clonotype occurred many times. This sequence joins TRBV7-9 and TRBJ2-4, with D possibly called TRBD1 or TRBD2 (5 bases each). The CDR3 runs 13 residues. Per germline, CDR1 SEHNR and CDR2 FQNEAQ (reference sequence). Trimming pared 8 bases from V and 2 bases from J, leaving 10 bases between. The CDR3 DNA sequence: TGTGCCAGCGCTGAGGGGTCCAAAAACATTCAGTACTTC. It yields the protein CASAEGSKNIQYF.

This clonotype was recorded a few times. J is TRBJ2-3 and V is TRBV6-2 or TRBV6-3, with TRBD2 matching over 9 bases. This CDR3 contains 15 residues. CDR1 is MNHEY, CDR2 SVGEGT, per germline. J was trimmed by 2 bases and V by 6 bases; bases with no gene match: 6. The chain's CDR3 is CASRPKRGVTDTQYF. The CDR3 DNA reads as TGTGCCAGCAGGCCTAAGCGGGGGGTCACAGATACGCAGTATTTT.

This clonotype has more than one count but fewer than ten. The chain is built from TRBV20-1 and TRBJ2-1; TRBD1 matches 10 bases. J gave up 4 bases and V 3 bases, and 9 bases lay outside the gene matches. The germline V gene has CDR1 DFQATT and CDR2 SNEGSKA (reference sequence). The length of the CDR3 is 16 residues. Written as DNA, the CDR3 is TGCAGTGCTAGCGGCCCCGGGACAGGGGCATACAATGAGCAGTTCTTC. Encoded protein: CSASGPGTGAYNEQFF.

The V gene is TRBV10-3, the J gene TRBJ1-6; a weak D match, TRBD1 (5 bases). This CDR3 is built from 13 residues. In germline, CDR1 is ENHRY, CDR2 SYGVKD. Trimming pared 11 bases from V and 7 bases from J, leaving 15 bases between. The chain's CDR3 is CAARGTENSPLHF. The CDR3 region has the DNA TGTGCCGCCCGCGGGACCGAGAATTCACCCCTCCACTTT.

There are many counts of this clonotype. The J gene is TRBJ2-7, the V gene TRBV27; D possibly corresponds to TRBD1 (6 bases). The CDR3 is 13 residues long. V was pared by 5 bases and J by 4 bases, with 12 bases between. The germline CDR1 and CDR2 sequences are MNHEY and SMNVEV (reference sequence). CDR3 sequence: CASSQSRGYEQYF. Written as DNA, the CDR3 is TGTGCCAGCAGTCAAAGCAGGGGTTACGAGCAGTACTTC.